These 14 T cell receptor beta chains were all obtained from the same sample, sequenced in a study of cytomegalovirus exposure and HLA in healthy donors. Use of 60 Vbeta and 13 Jbeta primers characterized the PCR. Some clones are missing from TCRdb's copy, which holds only in-frame ones; the method was immunoSEQ multiplex PCR. This table has around 110,000 clones, around 86% appearing once. Sequenced sample: PBMCs. All receptors come from a man aged 30-40 years in good health and CMV-seronegative.

The chain is built from TRBV28 and TRBJ2-7; 12 bases fit TRBD1. This CDR3 contains 18 residues. With 5 bases clipped from V and 4 bases from J, the junction kept 15 bases outside the gene matches. Germline CDR1 reads MDHEN; CDR2 reads SYDVKM. The CDR3 is CASSPRGGDRGRRYEQYF. CDR3 DNA sequence: TGTGCCAGCAGTCCCCGTGGGGGGGACAGGGGGCGCCGGTACGAGCAGTACTTC. Drawing the rest from reference TRBV28 and TRBJ2-7, the complete variable domain is DVKVTQSSRYLVKRTGEKVFLECVQDMDHENMFWYRQDPGLGLRLIYFSYDVKMKEKGDIPEGYSVSREKKERFSLILESASTNQTSMYLCASSPRGGDRGRRYEQYFGPGTRLTVT.

This chain links TRBV6-5 with TRBJ2-7, with a possible D match to TRBD1 (6 bases). CDR3 length: 14 residues. Trimming removed 8 bases from V and 4 bases from J, with 18 bases in between. From germline, CDR1 is MNHEY and CDR2 SVGAGI. The CDR3 is CASGPSDSLYEQYF. CDR3 bases: TGTGCCAGCGGTCCTTCGGACAGTTTGTACGAGCAGTACTTC.

The chain employs TRBV2 and TRBJ2-5; 8 bases line up with TRBD2. Looked up from germline, CDR1 is SNHLY and CDR2 is FYNNEI. Trimming cost V 0 bases and J 2 bases; bases outside gene matches: 11. The CDR3 has 18 residues. CDR3 protein: CASSEAGPASGGQETQYF. The CDR3 region has the DNA TGTGCCAGCAGTGAAGCCGGCCCGGCGAGCGGGGGACAAGAGACCCAGTACTTC.

The chain recombines TRBV2 with TRBJ1-1; maybe TRBD1 (5 bases). The V and J ends lost 6 bases and 1 base respectively, with 18 bases between them. Germline V CDR1 and CDR2: SNHLY, FYNNEI. CDR3 size: 16 residues. The DNA for the CDR3 is TGTGCCAGCAGCGATGACAGTGCCTGGAAGAACACTGAAGCTTTCTTT. Protein: CASSDDSAWKNTEAFF. Complete variable domain (other parts from reference TRBV2 and TRBJ1-1): EPEVTQTPSHQVTQMGQEVILRCVPISNHLYFYWYRQILGQKVEFLVSFYNNEISEKSEIFDDQFSVERPDGSNFTLKIRSTKLEDSAMYFCASSDDSAWKNTEAFFGQGTRLTVV.

The chain carries TRBV5-1 and TRBJ1-4; 7 bases align to TRBD1. The CDR3 is 17 residues long. Germline trimming cut 4 bases from V and 4 bases from J; bases unmatched to any gene: 13. Germline CDR1 is SGHRS and CDR2 is YFSETQ. CDR3: CASSLGITGDRNEKLFF. The CDR3 coding sequence is TGCGCCAGCAGCCTTGGTATCACAGGGGACCGTAATGAAAAACTGTTTTTT.

The chain joins TRBV19 to TRBJ1-5; tentative D call: TRBD1 (5 bases). There are 15 residues in the CDR3. The germline V and J ends were trimmed by 4 bases and 5 bases, with 15 bases remaining between them. Germline values: CDR1 LNHDA, CDR2 SQIVND (reference sequence). The DNA of the CDR3 is TGTGCCAGTAGTAACATTCCAGGGTTTGATCAGCCCCAGCATTTT. Residues: CASSNIPGFDQPQHF.

The gene calls are TRBV5-1 and TRBJ2-5; tentative D call: TRBD1 (5 bases). V was pared by 3 bases and J by 2 bases, with 11 bases between. This CDR3 comprises 14 residues. Germline CDR1 reads SGHRS; CDR2 reads YFSETQ. The CDR3 here is CASSWQTAQETQYF. CDR3 sequence (DNA): TGCGCCAGCAGCTGGCAGACAGCTCAAGAGACCCAGTACTTC.

The chain is built from TRBV7-9 and TRBJ2-1; 11 bases map to TRBD2. This CDR3 is 19 amino acids long. V was clipped by 3 bases and J by 3 bases; unmatched bases: 13. Germline values: CDR1 SEHNR, CDR2 FQNEAQ (reference sequence). The CDR3 DNA reads TGTGCCAGCAGCTTTTCTCTAGCGGGGGGCCCGTTTGGCTACAATGAGCAGTTCTTC. Translation gives CASSFSLAGGPFGYNEQFF.

CDR3 nucleotides: TGCGCCAGCAGGGGTCAACCCCACAGGAAACCTTCCTACGAGCAGTACTTC. This encodes CASRGQPHRKPSYEQYF. V is TRBV10-1 and J is TRBJ2-7, with D tentatively TRBD1 (5 bases). CDR1 and CDR2 (germline): WNHNN, SYGVQD (reference sequence). Trimming shortened V by 6 bases and J by 1 base, and 22 bases separated the two germline ends. There are 17 residues in the CDR3.

This clone has only one observation. V is TRBV6-1 and J is TRBJ2-5; 13 positions agree with TRBD2. CDR3 length: 16 amino acids. Germline trimming cut 4 bases from V and 6 bases from J; bases unmatched to any gene: 8. Germline CDR1 MNHNS, CDR2 SASEGT. In DNA form, the CDR3 reads TGTGCCAGCAGTGCCACTAGCGGGGGGGCCTCTAAGACCCAGTACTTC. This gives the protein CASSATSGGASKTQYF.

The rearrangement uses TRBV5-4 and TRBJ2-5, with TRBD1 identical over 7 bases. The tail of the sequence fits TRBJ2-7 better, so the J call may be wrong. The CDR3 extends over 13 amino acids. Germline CDR1 is SGHNT and CDR2 is YYREEE (reference sequence). In nucleotides, the CDR3 is TGTGCCAGCAGGATAGACAGGGCCTACGAGCAGTACTTC. Encoded protein: CASRIDRAYEQYF.

The chain links TRBV4-2 to TRBJ1-1; no definite D call. This CDR3 spans 15 amino acids. V dropped 1 base and J dropped 5 bases, with 14 bases sitting between them. Germline V gives CDR1 LGHNA, CDR2 YNFKEQ. The CDR3 loop is CASSQGSADGTEAFF. The CDR3 nucleotides read TGTGCCAGCAGCCAAGGCTCCGCGGATGGGACTGAAGCTTTCTTT.

On this clone itself: Different DNA sequences within this sample yield the same CDR3. The rearrangement links TRBV5-1 to TRBJ1-1, with 9 bases aligning to TRBD1. The J segment lost 0 bases and the V segment lost 6 bases, leaving 6 bases of the junction unmatched. CDR3 length equals 15 residues. In germline, CDR1 is SGHRS, CDR2 YFSETQ. The DNA of the CDR3 is TGCGCCAGCACCCCGACAGGGGGGATGAACACTGAAGCTTTCTTT. Its protein is CASTPTGGMNTEAFF.

The rearrangement joins TRBV19 to TRBJ2-5, with 8 bases identical to TRBD1. The DNA matches TRBJ2-7 better at its end, which makes the J call doubtful. This CDR3 is 15 amino acids long. CDR1 LNHDA and CDR2 SQIVND come from the germline V gene (reference sequence). CDR3 residues: CASSGRTGLMDEQYF. The CDR3 region has the DNA TGTGCCAGTAGTGGCCGGACAGGGCTTATGGACGAGCAGTACTTC.